Listed here are 26 T cell receptor beta chains from one sample, sequenced in a study of blood T cell repertoires in COVID-19. Here immunoSEQ multiplex PCR was the method, and the copy in TCRdb shows in-frame clones only, minus some. Here the sample spans over 200,000 clones, nearly 90% being singletons. The source material was PBMCs or T cells enriched from blood (not recorded which). These receptors came from a man aged 25 to 40 who had recovered from COVID-19.

The gene calls are TRBV29-1 and TRBJ2-2, with a tentative D call TRBD2 (5 bases). Germline V CDR1 and CDR2: SQVTM, ANQGSEA. Trimming pared 7 bases from V and 1 base from J, leaving 13 bases between. There are 14 residues in the CDR3. The chain's CDR3 is CSASSDWNTGELFF. Written as DNA, the CDR3 is TGCAGCGCTTCGTCGGACTGGAACACCGGGGAGCTGTTTTTT.

This clone was recorded only once. This chain joins TRBV6-8 and TRBJ1-5; D not certain. Germline V gene lookup returns CDR1 MNHGY and CDR2 SAAAGT. The CDR3 is 17 amino acids. Trimming cost V 0 bases and J 1 base, with 13 bases left between them. DNA for the CDR3: TGTGCCAGCAGTTACTCGAGCGCGGGAGGGAGCAATCAGCCCCAGCATTTT. Its protein product is CASSYSSAGGSNQPQHF.

V gene TRBV27 combines with J gene TRBJ1-1; D is undetermined. The CDR3 has 14 residues. V lost 1 base and J 3 bases, leaving 9 bases between the germline ends. Germline V gene lookup returns CDR1 MNHEY and CDR2 SMNVEV (reference sequence). CDR3 loop: CASSLLGGDTEAFF. For the CDR3, the DNA is TGTGCCAGCAGTTTATTGGGAGGCGACACTGAAGCTTTCTTT.

This clone was seen just once. V gene TRBV28 combines with J gene TRBJ1-5; weak D call: TRBD1 (5 bases). V was trimmed by 5 bases and J by 3 bases, leaving 17 bases between them. CDR1 and CDR2 (germline): MDHEN, SYDVKM. The CDR3 contains 16 residues. The CDR3 protein is CASSRKQGANNQPQHF. CDR3 DNA sequence: TGTGCCAGCAGTAGAAAGCAAGGGGCGAACAATCAGCCCCAGCATTTT.

V usage is TRBV6-5 and J usage is TRBJ2-3; D uncertain. V was cut by 7 bases and J by 6 bases, with 20 bases left in between. Germline loops: CDR1 MNHEY, CDR2 SVGAGI. The CDR3 has 15 amino acids. CDR3 sequence reads: CASTWALSIMDTQYF. The CDR3 nucleotides are TGTGCCAGCACGTGGGCCCTCTCAATCATGGATACGCAGTATTTT.

This chain joins TRBV7-9 and TRBJ1-2, with 8 bases matching TRBD1. The germline V gene encodes CDR1 SEHNR and CDR2 FQNEAQ (reference sequence). The length of the CDR3 is 15 residues. V was pared by 3 bases and J by 4 bases, with 7 bases of the junction left unmatched. This chain's CDR3 is CASSFGGQGGYGYTF. As DNA, the CDR3 is TGTGCCAGCAGCTTTGGTGGACAGGGCGGCTATGGCTACACCTTC.

V and J are TRBV3-1 (or the pseudogene TRBV3-2) and TRBJ2-2, with D perhaps matching TRBD1 (6 bases). V lost 3 bases, J lost 6 bases, and 17 bases lay in between. The CDR3 is 16 amino acids. The germline gives CDR1 LGHDT, CDR2 YNNKEL (reference sequence). CDR3 DNA: TGTGCCAGCAGCCAGGGGACATCGCTTTTTTCCGGGGAGCTGTTTTTT. Translation: CASSQGTSLFSGELFF.

This chain connects TRBV14 to TRBJ1-2, with 7 bases that match TRBD1. CDR3 length equals 11 residues. Germline CDR1 is SGHDN and CDR2 is FVKESK. The V and J ends lost 8 bases and 8 bases, in that order; junction bases with no gene match: 5. The CDR3 nucleotides are TGTGCCAGCTCTCAGGGGGGAGGCTACACCTTC. This encodes CASSQGGGYTF.

This chain links TRBV4-3 with TRBJ2-1; D is ambiguous. V was trimmed by 4 bases and J by 6 bases, leaving 19 bases between them. The CDR3 has 16 amino acids. From germline, CDR1 is LGHNA and CDR2 YSLEER. CDR3: CASSPQQGYSGNEQFF. The CDR3 nucleotides read TGCGCCAGCAGCCCTCAGCAAGGATACTCGGGCAATGAGCAGTTCTTC.

The V and J genes are TRBV27 and TRBJ2-7, with D possibly being TRBD1 (5 bases). With 5 bases removed from V and 2 bases from J, the gap between germline ends came to 22 bases. This CDR3 contains 17 residues. CDR1 is MNHEY, CDR2 SMNVEV, per germline (reference sequence). The CDR3: CASSEVGLVTGPYEQYF. In DNA, the CDR3 is TGTGCCAGCAGTGAGGTCGGGTTGGTTACAGGACCCTACGAGCAGTACTTC.

The chain is built from TRBV5-4 and TRBJ2-7, with D unresolved. CDR3 length: 15 residues. With 0 bases removed from V and 0 bases from J, the gap between germline ends came to 10 bases. Germline CDR1 is SGHNT and CDR2 is YYREEE (reference sequence). The CDR3 nucleotides read TGTGCCAGCAGCTTGGGTCCCCTTAGCTCCTACGAGCAGTACTTC. This translates into CASSLGPLSSYEQYF.

V gene TRBV15 combines with J gene TRBJ1-5, with 9 bases identical to TRBD1. The germline gives CDR1 LNHNV, CDR2 YYDKDF (reference sequence). V lost 3 bases to trimming and J lost 1 base; unmatched junction nucleotides: 10. The CDR3 covers 18 residues. The CDR3 coding sequence is TGTGCCACCAGCAGCCCCGACAGGGGGAAAAGAAGCAATCAGCCCCAGCATTTT. It is translated as CATSSPDRGKRSNQPQHF.

The chain carries TRBV7-3 and TRBJ2-1; TRBD1 matches at 9 bases. Trimming at V came to 10 bases and at J to 8 bases, leaving 12 bases not matched to a gene. This CDR3 spans 14 amino acids. CDR1 and CDR2 from the germline V gene are SGHTA and FQGTGA. CDR3 bases: TGTGCCAACTACCGACCGGACAGGGGCTATGAGCAGTTCTTC. Residues: CANYRPDRGYEQFF.

This chain links TRBV7-2 with TRBJ2-7; D perhaps matches TRBD1 (6 bases). V was cut by 5 bases and J by 2 bases, with 13 bases left in between. Germline V gives CDR1 SGHTA, CDR2 FQGNSA. The CDR3 contains 14 residues. Written as DNA, the CDR3 is TGTGCCAGCAGCCCTAACAGGGATACCTACGAGCAGTACTTC. This gives the protein CASSPNRDTYEQYF.

V and J are TRBV27 and TRBJ1-2; 7 bases fit TRBD1. The CDR3 contains 16 residues. J lost 4 bases, V lost 1 base, and 9 bases had no gene match. Germline V gives CDR1 MNHEY, CDR2 SMNVEV (reference sequence). The CDR3, as DNA: TGTGCCAGCAGTTTATTAGGGACAGAGAGAGTCTATGGCTACACCTTC. Translated: CASSLLGTERVYGYTF.

A few counts support this clone. The chain is built from TRBV27 and TRBJ2-7, with 9 positions matching TRBD1. There are 20 residues in the CDR3. With 5 bases clipped from V and 1 base from J, the junction kept 21 bases outside the gene matches. Germline loops: CDR1 MNHEY, CDR2 SMNVEV (reference sequence). The CDR3 reads CASSPTTEPGQGILSYEQYF. The CDR3 bases are TGTGCCAGCAGTCCTACGACCGAGCCGGGACAGGGTATCCTATCCTACGAGCAGTACTTC.

This chain links TRBV30 with TRBJ2-6, with a weak D call TRBD1 (6 bases). The germline V and J ends were trimmed by 1 base and 1 base, with 20 bases remaining between them. Germline CDR1 is GTSNPN and CDR2 is SVGIG (reference sequence). This CDR3 is built from 19 residues. As DNA, the CDR3 is TGTGCCTGGAGTGATTTGAGGGGGTTCCTCCGATCTGGGGCCAACGTCCTGACTTTC. Translation gives CAWSDLRGFLRSGANVLTF.

CDR3 coding DNA: TGTGCCAGCAGCTTAGGGTGGGGGCACTCACCCCTCCACTTT. This gives the protein CASSLGWGHSPLHF. The V call is TRBV7-6, the J call TRBJ1-6; D might be TRBD1 (6 bases). The V gene lost 1 base and the J gene lost 10 bases, with 11 bases spanning the gap. Per the germline V gene, CDR1 is SGHVS and CDR2 is FNYEAQ. This CDR3 contains 14 residues. Full variable domain (rest looked up from reference TRBV7-6 and TRBJ1-6): GAGVSQSPRYKVTKRGQDVALRCDPISGHVSLYWYRQALGQGPEFLTYFNYEAQQDKSGLPNDRFSAERPEGSISTLTIQRTEQRDSAMYRCASSLGWGHSPLHFGNGTRLTVT.

The chain couples TRBV7-8 to TRBJ2-2; 7 bases fit TRBD2. Germline V gene lookup returns CDR1 SGHVS and CDR2 FQNEAQ. The CDR3 loop spans 18 amino acids. The trim removed 1 base at V and 1 base at J, leaving 9 bases unmatched. The DNA of the CDR3 is TGTGCCAGCAGCTTAGGTGCCCCTAGCGGACAGAACACCGGGGAGCTGTTTTTT. Protein product: CASSLGAPSGQNTGELFF. Using reference TRBV7-8 and TRBJ2-2 for the parts outside the CDR3, the full variable domain is GAGVSQSPRYKVAKRGQDVALRCDPISGHVSLFWYQQALGQGPEFLTYFQNEAQLDKSGLPSDRFFAERPEGSVSTLKIQRTQQEDSAVYLCASSLGAPSGQNTGELFFGEGSRLTVL.

To note about this clone: The junction differs from germline at one of its ends, possibly a read error. This CDR3 is CASREGLFATNEKLFF. CDR3 DNA sequence: TGTGCCAGCAGAGAAGGACTCTTTGCAACTAATGAAAAACTGTTTTTT. The V call is TRBV6-1, the J call TRBJ1-4; D is ambiguous. This CDR3 has 16 amino acids. CDR1 is MNHNS and CDR2 is SASEGT in the germline V gene.

The V call is TRBV2, the J call TRBJ2-1; TRBD2 is a possible D gene (6 bases). Trimming removed 9 bases at V and 5 bases at J, with 8 bases between. Germline loops: CDR1 SNHLY, CDR2 FYNNEI. This CDR3 spans 11 amino acids. This chain's CDR3 is CARGGNNEQFF. Here the CDR3 DNA reads TGTGCCAGGGGGGGAAACAATGAGCAGTTCTTC.

The rearrangement links TRBV5-4 to TRBJ1-2; D unresolved. The ends were cut back, 5 bases at V and 8 bases at J, with 13 bases in the middle. CDR1 and CDR2 from the germline V gene are SGHNT and YYREEE (reference sequence). This CDR3 contains 12 residues. The CDR3 DNA is TGTGCCAGCAGTACTGACACCCTCGGCTACACCTTC. Translation gives CASSTDTLGYTF.

The J gene is TRBJ1-5, the V gene TRBV4-2; TRBD1 aligns across 11 bases. The CDR3 has 15 residues. Germline CDR1 and CDR2: LGHNA and YNFKEQ. Unmatched junction bases numbered 5, after V lost 4 bases and J lost 6 bases. The CDR3 coding sequence is TGTGCCAGCAGCCCGGGACAGGGGGTGAGTCAGCCCCAGCATTTT. As protein: CASSPGQGVSQPQHF.

This clone was picked up one time. The chain uses TRBV5-6 and TRBJ1-2, with D possibly being TRBD1 (5 bases). Between the trimmed V and J ends, which lost 2 bases and 4 bases, there was a span of 12 bases. This CDR3 contains 14 residues. CDR1 and CDR2 from the germline V gene are SGHDT and YYEEEE. The CDR3 sequence is CASSFLTGGYGYTF. The CDR3 nucleotides are TGTGCCAGCAGCTTTCTGACCGGGGGCTATGGCTACACCTTC.

The rearrangement joins TRBV9 to TRBJ1-2; D ambiguous. V lost 1 base and J 2 bases, leaving 12 bases between the germline ends. CDR1 and CDR2 (germline): SGDLS, YYNGEE. The CDR3 extends over 15 amino acids. Here the CDR3 reads CASSVLEGRNYGYTF. CDR3 nucleotides: TGTGCCAGCAGCGTATTGGAGGGAAGAAACTATGGCTACACCTTC.

This clone was seen just once. V is TRBV5-1 and J is TRBJ2-3; 9 nucleotides line up with TRBD2. The CDR3 is 14 residues long. Germline V gene data show CDR1 as SGHRS and CDR2 as YFSETQ. Germline trimming cut 2 bases from V and 6 bases from J; bases unmatched to any gene: 4. In nucleotides, the CDR3 is TGCGCCAGCAGCTTCCTAGCGGGATTGGATACGCAGTATTTT. It is translated as CASSFLAGLDTQYF.